The source of this TCR beta chain is a study of tumor and adjacent non-tumor tissue in lung cancer. Study in general: Patients comprised roughly 12 adenocarcinoma, a couple of squamous cell carcinoma and 1 small cell lung cancer. The patients, 10 or so men and about five women, were roughly 31 to 85 with stage I to III disease.

The table lists this clonotype with a count of one. Sequence at one end of the junction differs from germline and may be a read error. Per germline, CDR1 MNHEY and CDR2 SVGEGT. The CDR3 contains 17 residues. RNA was extracted from bulk tissue without any cell sorting. Chemotherapy-naive patients with new lung cancer underwent thoracic surgery in China, August–late 2014. Three rounds of nested PCR, following a modified ARM-PCR protocol, produced the TCRbeta library. From the multiplex PCR reads, TCRdb called clonotypes with MiXCR, one entry per CDR3 protein. This sample has 100,000 to 120,000 distinct CDR3 sequences; over 70% occur once, and the top ten carry 20% to 25%.

This TCR was sampled from an older man with non-small cell lung cancer. The rearrangement joins TRBV6-2 or TRBV6-3 to TRBJ2-3; tentative D call: TRBD1 (5 bases). Sequencing input: lung tumor tissue. In DNA form, the CDR3 reads TGTGCCAGCAGTTACCCGATGACAGTAGGTCACCATGATACGCAATATTTT. This sequence encodes CASSYPMTVGHHDTQYF.